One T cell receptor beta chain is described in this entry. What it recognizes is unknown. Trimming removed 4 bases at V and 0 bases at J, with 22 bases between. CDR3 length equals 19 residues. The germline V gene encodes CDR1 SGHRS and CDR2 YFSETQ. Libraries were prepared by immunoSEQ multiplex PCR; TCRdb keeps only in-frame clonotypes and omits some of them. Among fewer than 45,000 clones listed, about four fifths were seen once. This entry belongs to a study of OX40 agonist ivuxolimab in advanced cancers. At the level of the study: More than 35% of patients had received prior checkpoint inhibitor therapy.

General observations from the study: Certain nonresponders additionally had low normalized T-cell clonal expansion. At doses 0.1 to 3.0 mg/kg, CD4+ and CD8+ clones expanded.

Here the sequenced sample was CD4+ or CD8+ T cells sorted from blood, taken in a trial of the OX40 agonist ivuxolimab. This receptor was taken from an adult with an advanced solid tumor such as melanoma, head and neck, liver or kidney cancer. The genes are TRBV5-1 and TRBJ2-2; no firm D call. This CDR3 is CASSPRLSPLKANTGELFF. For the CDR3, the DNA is TGCGCCAGCAGCCCACGGCTTTCCCCACTAAAAGCGAACACCGGGGAGCTGTTTTTT.